The 21 T cell receptor beta chains listed next were all sequenced from one sample in a study of post-analysis software for immune sequencing data. Tagging with unique molecular identifiers was a feature of the TCR beta cDNA libraries. One entry per CDR3 protein, called by TCRdb with MiXCR from the PCR reads. The sample carries a few hundred thousand distinct CDR3 sequences, about 38% recorded once. These receptors have no known antigen. Study-wide findings and caveats: Included in a set of five TRBV segments more frequent in patients than controls were TRBV5-6, TRBV5-1 and TRBV20-1.

The specimen sequenced was blood. All receptors come from a girl under 18 with multiple sclerosis.

This CDR3 is CASSHGGTPNTGELFF. In nucleotides, the CDR3 is TGTGCCAGCAGCCACGGGGGAACACCGAACACCGGGGAGCTGTTTTTT. V is TRBV3-1 and J is TRBJ2-2, with D possibly matching TRBD2 (6 bases). Trimming removed 3 bases from V and 0 bases from J, with 11 bases in between. CDR1 and CDR2 from the germline V gene are LGHDT and YNNKEL (reference sequence). CDR3 size: 16 residues.

The V and J genes are TRBV10-3 and TRBJ2-5; D is possibly TRBD1 (5 bases). Germline V lookup: CDR1 ENHRY, CDR2 SYGVKD. V was clipped by 6 bases and J by 1 base, with 9 bases between them. This CDR3 has 13 residues. The CDR3 coding sequence is TGTGCCATCAGGGGCAGGGCCCAAGAGACCCAGTACTTC. Its protein product is CAIRGRAQETQYF.

A remark on this clonotype: A read error may explain this, as a much larger clone is one base away. This rearrangement joins TRBV28 to TRBJ2-3, with D perhaps matching TRBD1 (5 bases). This CDR3 comprises 13 residues. Germline lookup yields CDR1 MDHEN and CDR2 SYDVKM. CDR3: CASQGLDTDTRYF. DNA of the CDR3: TGTGCCAGCCAGGGTCTAGACACAGATACGCGGTATTTT.

This clonotype was seen only a few times. This chain joins TRBV12-3 or TRBV12-4 and TRBJ1-1; D uncertain. This CDR3 has 13 amino acids. The germline V and J ends were trimmed by 8 bases and 4 bases, with 14 bases remaining between them. CDR3 loop: CASGLSASTEAFF. CDR3 in DNA: TGTGCCAGCGGGCTCTCGGCGAGCACTGAAGCTTTCTTT.

This clonotype was detected ten times or more. The chain combines TRBV9 with TRBJ2-7; D gene uncertain. The V end lost 0 bases, the J end lost 3 bases, and 10 bases lay between the germline ends. CDR3 size: 14 residues. Germline values: CDR1 SGDLS, CDR2 YYNGEE. For the CDR3, the DNA is TGTGCCAGCAGCGTAGCTGGCAGGCGCTACGAGCAGTACTTC. Translated, it gives CASSVAGRRYEQYF.

In this sample, this clonotype turned up many times. The CDR3 protein is CASSSRTGSNEQYF. The CDR3 coding sequence is TGTGCCAGCAGTTCCCGGACAGGGTCGAACGAGCAGTACTTC. The chain carries TRBV6-5 and TRBJ2-7; 8 nucleotides agree with TRBD1. The CDR3 consists of 14 residues. V lost 4 bases to trimming and J lost 5 bases; unmatched junction nucleotides: 7. CDR1 is MNHEY, CDR2 SVGAGI, per germline.

V usage is TRBV10-3 and J usage is TRBJ2-7; tentatively, D is TRBD1 (6 bases). V gave up 3 bases and J gave up 4 bases, with 13 bases separating them. Germline loops: CDR1 ENHRY, CDR2 SYGVKD. The CDR3 sequence is 14 residues long. The CDR3 nucleotides read TGTGCCATCAGTGATAACAGGGTCGAATACGAGCAGTACTTC. Encoded protein: CAISDNRVEYEQYF.

The rearrangement uses TRBV6-6 and TRBJ2-1, with no clear D. The CDR3 length is 11 residues. V lost 5 bases and J lost 8, with 7 bases in between. Looked up from germline, CDR1 is MNHNY and CDR2 is SVGAGI (reference sequence). CDR3 in DNA: TGTGCCAGCAGTCTTTTGGATGAGCAGTTCTTC. Translated: CASSLLDEQFF.

This clonotype occurred many times. The chain recombines TRBV29-1 with TRBJ2-3; D may be TRBD1 (5 bases). V gave up 5 bases and J gave up 2 bases, with 11 bases separating them. CDR1 and CDR2 (germline): SQVTM, ANQGSEA. The CDR3 covers 13 residues. The CDR3 region is CSVRGKLTDTQYF. DNA of the CDR3: TGCAGCGTTAGGGGAAAGCTCACAGATACGCAGTATTTT.

This clonotype was counted only a few times. A much larger clone differs from this one at a single base, so this may be a read error. The gene calls are TRBV11-2 and TRBJ2-3; 13 bases line up with TRBD2. The CDR3 consists of 16 residues. Germline V gene lookup returns CDR1 SGHAT and CDR2 FQNNGV. CDR3 sequence (DNA): TGTGCCAGCAGCCTAGGGACTAGCGGGGTTCTGGATACGCGGTATTTT. Protein product: CASSLGTSGVLDTRYF.

This clonotype was seen many times. V usage is TRBV10-2 and J usage is TRBJ1-2; possible D gene TRBD1, 5 bases. In germline, CDR1 is WSHSY, CDR2 SAAADI. Deletions cut 6 bases from V and 4 bases from J, with 12 bases between. The CDR3 runs to 13 residues. The CDR3 sequence: CASREDIFYGYTF. In nucleotides, the CDR3 is TGCGCCAGCAGGGAGGACATCTTCTATGGCTACACCTTC.

This clonotype was seen only a few times. The gene calls are TRBV20-1 and TRBJ2-7; TRBD1 might be the D (5 bases). The CDR3 is 16 residues long. CDR1 is DFQATT and CDR2 is SNEGSKA in the germline V gene (reference sequence). V lost 0 bases, J lost 0 bases, and 15 bases lay in between. CDR3: CSAREDSTGSSYEQYF. DNA for the CDR3: TGCAGTGCTAGAGAAGACTCTACAGGCAGCTCCTACGAGCAGTACTTC.

This clonotype has just a few counts. The V and J genes are TRBV9 and TRBJ2-5; the D gene is possibly TRBD2 (5 bases). The CDR3 contains 17 residues. The V end lost 2 bases, the J end lost 5 bases, and 22 bases lay between the germline ends. CDR1 is SGDLS and CDR2 is YYNGEE in the germline V gene. The CDR3 DNA is TGTGCCAGCAGCGTTGCCGCCCACGGGGAGCTAGAGGAGACCCAGTACTTC. This gives the protein CASSVAAHGELEETQYF.

This clonotype was recorded at least ten times. V gene TRBV12-3 or TRBV12-4 combines with J gene TRBJ1-4; no firm D call. CDR3 size: 16 residues. The ends were cut back, 6 bases at V and 5 bases at J, with 19 bases in the middle. For the CDR3, the DNA is TGTGCCAGCAGCCCCTTCCGACCCGGCAGCAATGAAAAACTGTTTTTT. Its translation is CASSPFRPGSNEKLFF.

The genes are TRBV5-1 and TRBJ2-2; D is possibly TRBD2 (6 bases). Trimming took off 6 bases at V and 3 bases at J, with 6 bases between the two ends. CDR1 SGHRS and CDR2 YFSETQ come from the germline V gene. This CDR3 contains 12 residues. The CDR3 DNA reads TGCGCCAGCACGGGAGACACCGGGGAGCTGTTTTTT. Translation gives CASTGDTGELFF.

This clonotype was found many times. V and J are TRBV20-1 and TRBJ2-1, with 9 bases aligning to TRBD2. Germline CDR1 is DFQATT and CDR2 is SNEGSKA (reference sequence). V was pared by 3 bases and J by 7 bases, with 13 bases of the junction left unmatched. This CDR3 comprises 16 residues. The CDR3: CSASMVAGAGRNEQFF. The CDR3, as DNA: TGCAGTGCTAGCATGGTAGCGGGGGCTGGGCGGAATGAGCAGTTCTTC.

This clonotype was seen at least ten times. The CDR3 bases are TGCGCCAGCAGCCAAGTCCAGACCGACTATCAAGGCTACACCTTC. It encodes CASSQVQTDYQGYTF. V is TRBV4-1 and J is TRBJ1-2; D not certain. The CDR3 spans 15 residues. V lost 1 base and J 8 bases, leaving 17 bases between the germline ends. In germline, CDR1 is MGHRA, CDR2 YSYEKL.

V and J are TRBV27 and TRBJ1-5; 12 nucleotides line up with TRBD1. The V segment lost 1 base and the J segment 7 bases; nucleotides outside the gene matches: 8. The germline CDR1 and CDR2 sequences are MNHEY and SMNVEV (reference sequence). The CDR3 has 17 residues. The CDR3 bases are TGTGCCAGCAGTTTATTAGGCGGGACAGGGGGCGGACAGCCCCAGCATTTT. Translation: CASSLLGGTGGGQPQHF.

This clonotype was detected ten times or more. The rearrangement links TRBV7-9 to TRBJ2-1; 8 nucleotides match TRBD2. Trimming at V came to 1 base and at J to 6 bases, leaving 5 bases not matched to a gene. The CDR3 contains 15 residues. Germline V lookup: CDR1 SEHNR, CDR2 FQNEAQ (reference sequence). The CDR3 bases are TGTGCCAGCAGCTTAGTGAGCGGGAGAGCCAATGAGCAGTTCTTC. This encodes CASSLVSGRANEQFF.

This CDR3 reads CASSSSGTQSSYEQYF. The CDR3 region has the DNA TGTGCCAGCAGCTCATCGGGGACCCAGAGCTCCTACGAGCAGTACTTC. This sequence joins TRBV7-9 and TRBJ2-7; D tentatively fits TRBD1 or TRBD2 (5 bases each). Trimming removed 4 bases at V and 0 bases at J, with 16 bases between. Germline values: CDR1 SEHNR, CDR2 FQNEAQ (reference sequence). The CDR3 runs to 16 residues.

This clonotype was recorded many times. The chain couples TRBV28 to TRBJ2-1; D not certain. With 5 bases removed from V and 5 bases from J, the gap between germline ends came to 4 bases. The CDR3 is 11 residues long. From germline, CDR1 is MDHEN and CDR2 SYDVKM. CDR3 DNA: TGTGCCAGCAGTCCTCACAATGAGCAGTTCTTC. Protein: CASSPHNEQFF.